The next 5 T cell receptor beta chains were all read from a single sample in a study of blood T cell repertoires in COVID-19. Sequenced by immunoSEQ multiplex PCR; TCRdb stores in-frame clones only, minus some. The table has about 250,000 clones, about 93% seen once; the top ten hold roughly 0.8%. The sequenced material came from peripheral blood. These receptors all come from a man younger than 45 with COVID-19, enrolled during active disease.

The genes are TRBV7-9 and TRBJ1-6, with TRBD1 matching 9 bases. Germline-derived CDR1 and CDR2 are SEHNR and FQNEAQ (reference sequence). This CDR3 is 15 amino acids long. After removal of 3 bases from V and 7 bases from J, the junction contained 4 bases not matched to a gene. CDR3 in amino acids: CASSLGQGGNSPLHF. For the CDR3, the DNA is TGTGCCAGCAGCTTGGGACAGGGAGGCAATTCACCCCTCCACTTT.

V is TRBV30 and J is TRBJ1-1; D possibly corresponds to TRBD1 (6 bases). The V end was cut by 0 bases, the J end by 11 bases, with 10 bases between. Germline V gives CDR1 GTSNPN, CDR2 SVGIG (reference sequence). The CDR3 contains 11 residues. In nucleotides, the CDR3 is TGTGCCTGGAGTGTACAGGGAGGGGCTTTCTTT. Amino acids: CAWSVQGGAFF.

J is TRBJ2-3 and V is TRBV14; 8 positions match TRBD2. Germline CDR1 reads SGHDN; CDR2 reads FVKESK. The CDR3 runs 15 residues. Unmatched junction bases numbered 8, after V lost 4 bases and J lost 5 bases. The CDR3 coding sequence is TGTGCCAGCAGCCGCGGGACTAGTTATCTAGATACGCAGTATTTT. It specifies CASSRGTSYLDTQYF.

The chain uses TRBV5-4 and TRBJ2-3; 7 bases are a match to TRBD1. V lost 6 bases and J lost 10; bases outside the gene matches: 17. CDR3 length equals 15 residues. Per the germline V gene, CDR1 is SGHNT and CDR2 is YYREEE (reference sequence). CDR3 sequence reads: CASKLSGTARGAQYF. The CDR3 DNA reads TGTGCCAGCAAACTTTCCGGGACAGCTCGAGGGGCGCAGTATTTT.

The rearrangement links TRBV4-1 to TRBJ2-3; 9 positions agree with TRBD2. Germline CDR1 is MGHRA and CDR2 is YSYEKL. Germline trimming cut 0 bases from V and 7 bases from J; bases unmatched to any gene: 8. This CDR3 region has 16 residues. The CDR3: CASSQDGRASGNTQYF. In DNA form, the CDR3 reads TGCGCCAGCAGCCAAGACGGGCGGGCTAGCGGGAATACGCAGTATTTT.